These 13 T cell receptor beta chains originate from one sample sequenced in a study of neurological immune-mediated disorders. MiXCR was run by TCRdb on the 5' RACE reads, yielding one entry per CDR3 protein. Of 55,000 to 70,000 distinct CDR3 sequences in the sample, over 10% are singletons; the top ten hold about 1.7%. What was sequenced was PBMCs. The receptors here all came from a man aged 55 to 70 in good health.

Concerning this clonotype itself: In this CDR3 the conserved last residue, phenylalanine or tryptophan, is missing, so a read error is likely. The chain has TRBV20-1 and TRBJ1-1; 11 bases align to TRBD1. The V and J ends lost 5 bases and 6 bases, in that order; junction bases with no gene match: 5. Germline CDR1 and CDR2: DFQATT and SNEGSKA (reference sequence). The CDR3 extends over 13 amino acids. The CDR3: CSAPSDRGPEAFY. DNA of the CDR3: TGCAGTGCTCCCTCGGACAGGGGGCCTGAAGCTTTCTAT.

This clonotype was seen more than once but under ten times. The chain is built from TRBV7-8 and TRBJ1-2; D not resolved. The germline CDR1 and CDR2 sequences are SGHVS and FQNEAQ. Trimming took 5 bases from V and 8 from J, leaving 21 bases between them. CDR3 size: 15 residues. CDR3: CASSPEARARRGYTF. In nucleotides, the CDR3 is TGTGCCAGCAGCCCTGAGGCACGGGCTCGGAGGGGCTACACCTTC.

This clonotype was found many times. The rearrangement joins TRBV12-3 or TRBV12-4 to TRBJ1-1; 8 nucleotides line up with TRBD1. The CDR3 runs 21 residues. J was trimmed by 5 bases and V by 3 bases; bases with no gene match: 26. In DNA form, the CDR3 reads TGTGCCAGCAGTTTTCTGACCCGTTTCGGGACAGGAGGGAAAATAGATACTGAAGCTTTCTTT. Translating it yields CASSFLTRFGTGGKIDTEAFF.

In this sample, this clonotype turned up many times. V is TRBV12-3 or TRBV12-4 and J is TRBJ1-3; no firm D call. With 3 bases removed from V and 0 bases from J, the gap between germline ends came to 9 bases. CDR3 length: 15 amino acids. The CDR3 DNA is TGTGCCAGCAGTTTGGCAGCGAGCTCTGGAAACACCATATATTTT. Protein: CASSLAASSGNTIYF.

This clonotype was seen ten or more times. This sequence joins TRBV7-2 and TRBJ1-4; unclear D gene. Germline V gene data show CDR1 as SGHTA and CDR2 as FQGNSA. The V and J ends lost 5 bases and 8 bases respectively, with 15 bases between them. The CDR3 is made up of 14 amino acids. The CDR3 region is CASSAGNPGEKLFF. The CDR3 coding sequence is TGTGCCAGCAGCGCCGGGAACCCAGGCGAAAAACTGTTTTTT.

In this sample, this clonotype turned up many times. The chain carries TRBV6-6 and TRBJ2-1, with TRBD1 as a possible D gene (5 bases). The length of the CDR3 is 12 residues. Germline V gives CDR1 MNHNY, CDR2 SVGAGI (reference sequence). The V end was cut by 6 bases, the J end by 9 bases, with 12 bases between. As DNA, the CDR3 is TGTGCCAGCAGCCTCAGGGCTGCTGAGCAGTTCTTC. Its protein product is CASSLRAAEQFF.

This clonotype occurred many times. The chain employs TRBV7-2 and TRBJ1-2; D is undetermined. The CDR3 runs 13 residues. With 5 bases removed from V and 4 bases from J, the gap between germline ends came to 11 bases. Germline V CDR1 and CDR2: SGHTA, FQGNSA. CDR3 bases: TGTGCCAGCAGCCGGACGGGCCCCTATGGCTACACCTTC. The encoded protein is CASSRTGPYGYTF.

Regarding this clonotype: A much larger clone differs from this one at a single base, so this may be a read error. The chain joins TRBV12-3 or TRBV12-4 to TRBJ1-5, with 8 bases that match TRBD1. There are 13 residues in the CDR3. The V gene end was trimmed by 10 bases and the J gene end by 3 bases; junction bases not matched to a gene: 5. The CDR3 region is CANRGQDNQPQHF. The CDR3 bases are TGTGCCAACAGGGGACAGGACAATCAGCCCCAGCATTTT.

Many counts were recorded for this clonotype. The chain has TRBV9 and TRBJ1-1; no clear D gene. Germline assignment: CDR1 SGDLS and CDR2 YYNGEE. The V and J ends lost 4 bases and 5 bases respectively, with 18 bases between them. The CDR3 sequence is 15 residues long. The CDR3 DNA reads as TGTGCCAGCAGCCCCCGAGGAAGGGAAAAGACTGAAGCTTTCTTT. Translated: CASSPRGREKTEAFF.

The chain combines TRBV19 with TRBJ1-1, with TRBD1 matching over 9 bases. This CDR3 has 13 amino acids. Germline CDR1 and CDR2: LNHDA and SQIVND (reference sequence). CDR3 sequence (DNA): TGTGTCACCCGACAGGGGGTAAGGACTGAAGCTTTCTTT. Translated: CVTRQGVRTEAFF.

The sample holds many counts of this clonotype. The CDR3 DNA follows: TGTGCCAGCAGTTACACAGGGTCGACCTACGAGCAGTACTTC. Its translation is CASSYTGSTYEQYF. This chain joins TRBV6-5 and TRBJ2-7; TRBD1 is a possible D gene (6 bases). From germline, CDR1 is MNHEY and CDR2 SVGAGI. The CDR3 has 14 residues. The ends were cut back, 2 bases at V and 2 bases at J, with 10 bases in the middle.

Notes on this clonotype: The junction departs from the called germline gene at one end, perhaps through a read error. The chain combines TRBV20-1 with TRBJ2-7; 11 bases map to TRBD2. Germline CDR1 and CDR2: DFQATT and SNEGSKA (reference sequence). The CDR3 extends over 14 amino acids. The chain's CDR3 is CSASPSGGPLEQYF. The CDR3 nucleotides are TGCAGTGCTTCCCCTAGCGGGGGGCCGCTTGAGCAATACTTC.

In its sample, this clonotype was seen many times. The chain employs TRBV6-6 and TRBJ2-1; TRBD2 agrees at 8 bases. V trimming: 2 bases; J trimming: 10 bases; junction bases outside the gene matches: 4. Germline V gives CDR1 MNHNY, CDR2 SVGAGI (reference sequence). CDR3 length: 13 amino acids. CDR3 nucleotides: TGTGCCAGCAGTTACGGCCGGGAGGGGGAGCAGTTCTTC. Translation gives CASSYGREGEQFF.